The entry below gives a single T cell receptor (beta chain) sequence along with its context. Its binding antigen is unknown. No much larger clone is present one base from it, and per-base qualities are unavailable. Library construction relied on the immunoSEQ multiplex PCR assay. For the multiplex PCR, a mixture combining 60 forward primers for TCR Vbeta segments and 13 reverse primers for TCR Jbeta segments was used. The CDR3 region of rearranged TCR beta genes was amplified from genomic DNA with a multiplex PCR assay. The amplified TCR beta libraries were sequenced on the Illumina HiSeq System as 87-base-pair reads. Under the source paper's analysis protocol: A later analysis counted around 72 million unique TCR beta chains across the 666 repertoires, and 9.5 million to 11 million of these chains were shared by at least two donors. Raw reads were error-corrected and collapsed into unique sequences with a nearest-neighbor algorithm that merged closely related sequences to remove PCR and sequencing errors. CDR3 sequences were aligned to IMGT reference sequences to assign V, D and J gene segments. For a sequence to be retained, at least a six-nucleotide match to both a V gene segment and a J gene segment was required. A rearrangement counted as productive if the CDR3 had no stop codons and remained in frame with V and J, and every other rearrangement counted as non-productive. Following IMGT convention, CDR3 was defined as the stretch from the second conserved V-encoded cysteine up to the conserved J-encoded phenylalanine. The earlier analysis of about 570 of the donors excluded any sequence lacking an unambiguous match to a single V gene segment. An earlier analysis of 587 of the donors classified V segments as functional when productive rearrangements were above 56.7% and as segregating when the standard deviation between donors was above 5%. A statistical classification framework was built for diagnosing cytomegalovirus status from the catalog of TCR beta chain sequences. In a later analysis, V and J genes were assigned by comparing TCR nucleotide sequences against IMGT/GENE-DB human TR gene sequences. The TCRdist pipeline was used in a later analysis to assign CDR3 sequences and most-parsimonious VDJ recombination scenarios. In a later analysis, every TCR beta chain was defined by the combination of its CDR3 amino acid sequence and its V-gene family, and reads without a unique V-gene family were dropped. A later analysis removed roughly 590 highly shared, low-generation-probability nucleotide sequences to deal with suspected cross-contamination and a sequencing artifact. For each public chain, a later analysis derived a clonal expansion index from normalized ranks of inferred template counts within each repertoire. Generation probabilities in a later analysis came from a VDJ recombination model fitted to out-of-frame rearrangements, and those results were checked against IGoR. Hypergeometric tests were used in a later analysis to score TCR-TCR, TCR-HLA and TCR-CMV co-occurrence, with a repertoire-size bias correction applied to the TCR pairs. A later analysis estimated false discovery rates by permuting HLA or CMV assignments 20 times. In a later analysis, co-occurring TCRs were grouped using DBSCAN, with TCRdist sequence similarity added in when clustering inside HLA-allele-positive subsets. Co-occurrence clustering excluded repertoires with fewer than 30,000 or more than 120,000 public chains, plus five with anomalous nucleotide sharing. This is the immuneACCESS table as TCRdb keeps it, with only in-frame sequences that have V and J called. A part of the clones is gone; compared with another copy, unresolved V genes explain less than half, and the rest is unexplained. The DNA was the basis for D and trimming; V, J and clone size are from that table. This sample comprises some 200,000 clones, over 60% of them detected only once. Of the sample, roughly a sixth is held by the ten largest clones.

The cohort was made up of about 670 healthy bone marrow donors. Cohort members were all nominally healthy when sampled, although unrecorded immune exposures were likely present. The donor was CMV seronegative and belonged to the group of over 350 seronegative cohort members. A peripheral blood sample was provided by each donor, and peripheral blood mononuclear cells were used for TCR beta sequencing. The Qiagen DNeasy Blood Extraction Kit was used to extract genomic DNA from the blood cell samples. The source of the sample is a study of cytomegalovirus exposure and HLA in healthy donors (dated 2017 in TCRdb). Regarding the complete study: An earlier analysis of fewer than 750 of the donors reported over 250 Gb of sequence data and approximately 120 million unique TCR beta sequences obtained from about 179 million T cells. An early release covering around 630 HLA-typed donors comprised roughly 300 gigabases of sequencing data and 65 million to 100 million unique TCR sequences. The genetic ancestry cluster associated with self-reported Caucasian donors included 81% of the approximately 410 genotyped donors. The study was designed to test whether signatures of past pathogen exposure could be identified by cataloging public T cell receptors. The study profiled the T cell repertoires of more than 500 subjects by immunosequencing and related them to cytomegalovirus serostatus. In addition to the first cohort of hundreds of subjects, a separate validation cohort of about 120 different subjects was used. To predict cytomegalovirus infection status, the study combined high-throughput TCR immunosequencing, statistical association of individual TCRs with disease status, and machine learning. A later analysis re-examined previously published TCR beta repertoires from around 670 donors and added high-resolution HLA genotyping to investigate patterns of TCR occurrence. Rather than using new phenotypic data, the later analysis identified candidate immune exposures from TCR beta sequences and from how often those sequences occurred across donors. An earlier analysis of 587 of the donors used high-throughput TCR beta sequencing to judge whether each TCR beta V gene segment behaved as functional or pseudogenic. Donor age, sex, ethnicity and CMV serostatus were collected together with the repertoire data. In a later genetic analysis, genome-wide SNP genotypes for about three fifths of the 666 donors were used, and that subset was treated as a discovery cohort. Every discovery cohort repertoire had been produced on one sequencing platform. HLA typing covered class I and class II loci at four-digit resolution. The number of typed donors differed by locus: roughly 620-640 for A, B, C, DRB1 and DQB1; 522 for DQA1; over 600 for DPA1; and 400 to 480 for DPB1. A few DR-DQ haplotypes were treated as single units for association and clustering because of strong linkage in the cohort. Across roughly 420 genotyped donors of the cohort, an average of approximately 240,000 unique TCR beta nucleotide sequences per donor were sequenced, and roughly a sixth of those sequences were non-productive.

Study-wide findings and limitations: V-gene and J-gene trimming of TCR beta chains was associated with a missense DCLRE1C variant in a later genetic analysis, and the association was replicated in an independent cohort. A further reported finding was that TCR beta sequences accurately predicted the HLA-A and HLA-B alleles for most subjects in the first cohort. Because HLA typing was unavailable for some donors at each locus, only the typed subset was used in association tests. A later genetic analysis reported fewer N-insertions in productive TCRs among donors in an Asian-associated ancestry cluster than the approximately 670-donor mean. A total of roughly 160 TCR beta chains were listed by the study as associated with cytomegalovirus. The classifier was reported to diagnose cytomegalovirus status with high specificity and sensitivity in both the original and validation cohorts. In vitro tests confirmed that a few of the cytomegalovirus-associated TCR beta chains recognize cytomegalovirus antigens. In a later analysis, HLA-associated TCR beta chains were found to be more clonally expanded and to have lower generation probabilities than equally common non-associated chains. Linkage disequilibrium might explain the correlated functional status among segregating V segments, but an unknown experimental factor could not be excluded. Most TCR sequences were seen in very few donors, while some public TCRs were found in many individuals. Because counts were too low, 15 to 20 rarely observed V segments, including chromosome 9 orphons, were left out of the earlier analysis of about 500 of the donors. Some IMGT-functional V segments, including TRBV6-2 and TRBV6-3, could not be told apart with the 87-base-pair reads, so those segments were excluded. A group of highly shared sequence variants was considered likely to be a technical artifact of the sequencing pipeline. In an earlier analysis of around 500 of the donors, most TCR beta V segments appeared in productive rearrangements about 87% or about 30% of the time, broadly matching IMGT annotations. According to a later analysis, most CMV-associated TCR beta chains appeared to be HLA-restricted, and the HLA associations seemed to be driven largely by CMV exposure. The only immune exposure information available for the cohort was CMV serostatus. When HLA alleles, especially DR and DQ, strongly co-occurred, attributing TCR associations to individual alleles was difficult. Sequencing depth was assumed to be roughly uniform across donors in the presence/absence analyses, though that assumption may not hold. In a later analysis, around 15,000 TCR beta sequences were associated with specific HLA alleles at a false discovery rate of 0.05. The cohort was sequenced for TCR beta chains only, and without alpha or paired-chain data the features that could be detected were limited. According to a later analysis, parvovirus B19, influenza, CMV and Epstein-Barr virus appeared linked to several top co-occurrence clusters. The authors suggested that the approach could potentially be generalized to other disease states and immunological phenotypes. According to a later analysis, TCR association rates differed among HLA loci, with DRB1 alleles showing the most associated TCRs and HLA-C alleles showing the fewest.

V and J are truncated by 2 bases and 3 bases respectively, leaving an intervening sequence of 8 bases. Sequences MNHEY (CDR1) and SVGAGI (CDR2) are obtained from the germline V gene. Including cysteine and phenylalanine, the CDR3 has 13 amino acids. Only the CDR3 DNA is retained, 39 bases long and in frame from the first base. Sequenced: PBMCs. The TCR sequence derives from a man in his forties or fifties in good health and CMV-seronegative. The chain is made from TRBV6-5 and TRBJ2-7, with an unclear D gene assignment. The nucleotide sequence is TGTGCCAGCAGTTACGGCAGAAACTACGAGCAGTACTTC. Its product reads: CASSYGRNYEQYF.